This TCR beta chain is drawn from a study of CD8 T cells in ankylosing spondylitis. Study-level findings and limits: Earlier literature documents some of the motif variants in reactive arthritis synovial fluid and blood. A TCR beta motif of 7 or 8 highly homologous variants appeared characteristic of ankylosing spondylitis blood. Clones tied to disease were said to be significantly enriched in matched ankylosing spondylitis synovial fluid.

Trimming took 6 bases from V and 10 from J, leaving 19 bases between them. Germline V gene sequence: CDR1 LNHDA, CDR2 SQIVND (reference sequence). The CDR3 runs to 14 residues. This clonotype was found a few times. What it recognizes is unknown. TCRdb re-called the 5' RACE reads through MiXCR, storing one row per CDR3 protein. The sample lists under 950,000 distinct CDR3 sequences, over 15% occurring once. The specimen sequenced was blood, either unsorted or a sorted T cell fraction (not recorded which). The rearrangement uses TRBV19 and TRBJ2-1; D possibly corresponds to TRBD2 (5 bases). This TCR was recovered from a male donor with ankylosing spondylitis. For the CDR3, the DNA is TGTGCCAGTAGCGAGTCTCGGACTGTCAGGGAGCAGTTCTTC. The encoded protein is CASSESRTVREQFF.